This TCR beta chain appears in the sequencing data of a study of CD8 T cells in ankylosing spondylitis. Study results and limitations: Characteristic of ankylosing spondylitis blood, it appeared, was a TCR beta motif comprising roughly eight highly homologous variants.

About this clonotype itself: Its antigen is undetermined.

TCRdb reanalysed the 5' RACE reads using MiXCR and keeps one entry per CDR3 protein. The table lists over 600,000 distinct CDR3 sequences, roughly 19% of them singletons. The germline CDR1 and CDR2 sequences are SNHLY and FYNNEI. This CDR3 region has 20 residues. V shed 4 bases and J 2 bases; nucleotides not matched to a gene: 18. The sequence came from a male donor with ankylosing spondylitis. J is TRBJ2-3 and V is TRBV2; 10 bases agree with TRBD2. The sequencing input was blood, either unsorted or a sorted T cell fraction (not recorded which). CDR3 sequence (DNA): TGTGCCAGCAGTGCCCTAGCGGGGGTGCCTTCGGGATTTGACACAGATACGCAGTATTTT. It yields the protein CASSALAGVPSGFDTDTQYF.